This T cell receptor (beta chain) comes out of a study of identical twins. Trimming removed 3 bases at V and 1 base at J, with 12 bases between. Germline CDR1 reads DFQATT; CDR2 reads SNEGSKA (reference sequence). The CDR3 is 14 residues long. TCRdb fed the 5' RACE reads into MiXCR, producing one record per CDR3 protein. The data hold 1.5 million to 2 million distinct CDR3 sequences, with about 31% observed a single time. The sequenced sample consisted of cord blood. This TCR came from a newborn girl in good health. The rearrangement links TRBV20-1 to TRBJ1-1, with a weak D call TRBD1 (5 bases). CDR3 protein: CSARRQGGNTEAFF. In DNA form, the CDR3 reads TGCAGTGCTAGGAGGCAGGGAGGGAACACTGAAGCTTTCTTT.